This entry features one T cell receptor beta chain sequence. Its matching antigen is unknown. A much larger clonotype is one base distant, so this may be a read error. These data belong to a study of glioma-infiltrating T cells. Study results and caveats: CDR3 overlap between tissue and blood was very small.

The germline V and J ends were trimmed by 2 bases and 9 bases, with 17 bases remaining between them. This CDR3 comprises 15 residues. Germline CDR1 is MGHRA and CDR2 is YSYEKL. Amplification of TCR alpha and beta CDR3 regions from RNA used iRepertoire nested multiplex PCR. Input was roughly 100-450 ng of tissue mRNA or PBMC total RNA. TCRdb reprocessed the multiplex PCR reads with MiXCR, giving one entry per CDR3 protein. The sample shows some 93,000 distinct CDR3 sequences, approximately 39% of them seen only once. The rearrangement uses TRBV4-1 and TRBJ2-1; D is possibly TRBD2 (6 bases). The source is a human donor with low-grade glioma or glioblastoma, undergoing nonglioma brain surgery, or in good health (not recorded which). Material: glioma tissue, nonneoplastic brain tissue, or PBMCs (not recorded which). DNA for the CDR3: TGCGCCAGCAGCCAATTGGCGGGAAACCACAGTGAGCAGTTCTTC. Protein sequence: CASSQLAGNHSEQFF.